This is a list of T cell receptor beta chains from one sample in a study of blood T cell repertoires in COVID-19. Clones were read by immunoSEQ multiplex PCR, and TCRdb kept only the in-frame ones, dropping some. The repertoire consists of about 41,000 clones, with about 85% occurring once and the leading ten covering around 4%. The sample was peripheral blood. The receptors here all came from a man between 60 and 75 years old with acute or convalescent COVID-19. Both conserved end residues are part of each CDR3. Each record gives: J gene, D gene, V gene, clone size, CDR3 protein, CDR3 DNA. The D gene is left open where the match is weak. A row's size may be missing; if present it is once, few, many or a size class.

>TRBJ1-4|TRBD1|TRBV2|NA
CASSLTGTDNEKLFF
TGTGCCAGCAGTTTAACCGGGACAGATAATGAAAAACTGTTTTTT
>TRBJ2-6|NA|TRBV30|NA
CAWSFARVISGANVLTF
TGTGCCTGGAGTTTTGCACGGGTGATCTCTGGGGCCAACGTCCTGACTTTC
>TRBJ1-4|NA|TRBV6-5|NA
CASSSGAFGGEKLFF
TGTGCCAGCAGTTCGGGCGCATTTGGGGGCGAAAAACTGTTTTTT
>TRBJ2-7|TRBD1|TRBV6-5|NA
CASSRTGTGYEQYF
TGTGCCAGCAGTCGAACCGGGACAGGGTACGAGCAGTACTTC
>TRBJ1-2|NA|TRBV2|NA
CASRLGGAVYGYTF
TGTGCCAGCAGATTAGGGGGAGCGGTCTATGGCTACACCTTC
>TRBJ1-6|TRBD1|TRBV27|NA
CASSLSGQFSSPLHF
TGTGCCAGCAGTTTATCGGGACAGTTTTCCTCACCCCTCCACTTT
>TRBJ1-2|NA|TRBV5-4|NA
CASSLEGTSYGYTF
TGTGCCAGCAGCTTGGAAGGGACATCCTATGGCTACACCTTC
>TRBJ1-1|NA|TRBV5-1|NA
CASSSWYTDTEAFF
TGCGCCAGCAGCTCCTGGTATACGGACACTGAAGCTTTCTTT
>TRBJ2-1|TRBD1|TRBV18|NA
CASSPGTGAGYEQFF
TGTGCCAGCTCCCCCGGGACAGGGGCAGGCTATGAGCAGTTCTTC
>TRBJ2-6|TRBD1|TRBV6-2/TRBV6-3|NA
CASSYGDRAGANVLTF
TGTGCCAGCAGTTACGGAGACAGGGCTGGGGCCAACGTCCTGACTTTC
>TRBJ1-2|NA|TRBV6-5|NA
CASSYSSGGSYTF
TGTGCCAGCAGTTACTCCTCGGGGGGAAGCTACACCTTC
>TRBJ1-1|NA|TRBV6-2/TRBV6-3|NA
CASSYPIGEPTEAFF
TGTGCCAGCAGTTACCCGATCGGGGAGCCCACTGAAGCTTTCTTT
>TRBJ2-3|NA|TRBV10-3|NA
CAIRKDYRTDTQYF
TGTGCCATCAGGAAAGACTACCGCACAGATACGCAGTATTTT
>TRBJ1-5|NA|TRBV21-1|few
CASSNRGGQGFNQPQHF
TGTGCCAGCAGCAACCGTGGGGGACAGGGGTTCAATCAGCCCCAGCATTTT
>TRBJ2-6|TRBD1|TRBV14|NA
CASSPLRRQGLSGANVLTF
TGTGCCAGCAGCCCCCTCAGACGACAGGGCCTCTCTGGGGCCAACGTCCTGACTTTC
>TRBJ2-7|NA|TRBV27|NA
CASGAVYEQYF
TGTGCCAGCGGGGCGGTCTACGAGCAGTACTTC
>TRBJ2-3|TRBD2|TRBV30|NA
CARTSGGDTQYF
TGTGCGCGGACTAGCGGGGGAGATACGCAGTATTTT
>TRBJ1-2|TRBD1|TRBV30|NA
CAWREQGARYGYTF
TGTGCCTGGAGGGAACAGGGGGCCCGGTATGGCTACACCTTC
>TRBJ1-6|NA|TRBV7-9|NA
CASSLEPRREYSPLHF
TGTGCCAGCAGCTTAGAACCCCGAAGGGAGTATTCACCCCTCCACTTT
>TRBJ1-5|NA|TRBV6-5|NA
CASRRDKYSNQPQHF
TGTGCCAGCAGGAGGGACAAATATAGCAATCAGCCCCAGCATTTT
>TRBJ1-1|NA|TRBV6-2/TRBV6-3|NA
CASSYSYRMNTEAFF
TGTGCCAGCAGTTACTCGTACAGGATGAACACTGAAGCTTTCTTT
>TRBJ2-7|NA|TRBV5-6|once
CASSLKKAVSYEQYF
TGTGCCAGCAGCTTGAAGAAGGCGGTCTCCTACGAGCAGTACTTC
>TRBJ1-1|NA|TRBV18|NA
CASSHPTGGNTEAFF
TGTGCCAGCTCACATCCTACAGGCGGGAACACTGAAGCTTTCTTT
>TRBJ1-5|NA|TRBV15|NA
CATSQAWGVSNQPQHF
TGTGCCACCTCCCAAGCGTGGGGGGTTAGCAATCAGCCCCAGCATTTT
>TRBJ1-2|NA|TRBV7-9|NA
CASSLWAPVPVYTF
TGTGCCAGCAGCTTATGGGCACCAGTACCGGTCTACACCTTC